Below are 17 T cell receptor beta chains sequenced from a single sample in a study of CD8+ T cells in alopecia areata. Treatment given: oral pan-JAK inhibitor, 5-10 mg twice daily. RNA, once extracted, was reverse transcribed into cDNA for use as the sequencing template. Clones were read by immunoSEQ multiplex PCR, and TCRdb kept only the in-frame ones, dropping some. In the table there are over 95,000 clones, roughly three fifths of which are singletons. Sequencing was performed on CD8+ T cells sorted from blood, taken at week 4, from a patient treated with tofacitinib. These receptor sequences come from a human donor with alopecia areata.

The rearrangement uses TRBV2 and TRBJ2-7; TRBD1 aligns across 9 bases. The CDR3 runs 14 residues. CDR1 and CDR2 from the germline V gene are SNHLY and FYNNEI. The trim removed 5 bases at V and 4 bases at J, leaving 6 bases unmatched. This CDR3 is CASSLGQGPYEQYF. DNA of the CDR3: TGTGCCAGCAGTTTAGGACAGGGGCCATACGAGCAGTACTTC.

This chain uses TRBV29-1 with TRBJ1-1; no clear D gene. The V gene's germline CDR1 is SQVTM and CDR2 ANQGSEA. With 3 bases removed from V and 9 bases from J, the gap between germline ends came to 8 bases. This CDR3 spans 10 amino acids. For the CDR3, the DNA is TGCAGCGTTGATGAAGAGCAAGCTTTCTTT. Translated: CSVDEEQAFF.

The gene calls are TRBV2 and TRBJ2-1, with TRBD1 as a possible D gene (6 bases). CDR3 length equals 15 residues. CDR1 is SNHLY and CDR2 is FYNNEI in the germline V gene. The V and J ends lost 5 bases and 4 bases respectively, with 15 bases between them. CDR3 coding DNA: TGTGCCAGCAGTCCCGGGACAACAATGTACAATGAGCAGTTCTTC. Protein product: CASSPGTTMYNEQFF.

The chain employs TRBV27 and TRBJ1-5, with D uncertain. The CDR3 extends over 15 amino acids. V lost 0 bases and J lost 6, with 12 bases in between. The germline V gene encodes CDR1 MNHEY and CDR2 SMNVEV (reference sequence). CDR3 sequence: CASSLSGVLRQPQHF. The CDR3 bases are TGTGCCAGCAGTTTATCGGGTGTACTCCGTCAGCCCCAGCATTTT.

Of note for this clone: Other DNA sequences from this sample encode an identical CDR3 as well. The chain is built from TRBV27 and TRBJ2-3; 9 bases are a match to TRBD2. The CDR3 is 15 amino acids. V lost 3 bases, J lost 3 bases, and 4 bases stayed unmatched. Germline V gene sequence: CDR1 MNHEY, CDR2 SMNVEV (reference sequence). Written as DNA, the CDR3 is TGTGCCAGCAGTTTCGGGACTAGCAGTACAGATACGCAGTATTTT. Its translation is CASSFGTSSTDTQYF.

The CDR3 coding sequence is TGTGCCAGCAGCTTGGATCCAGAGACTAACTATGGCTACACCTTC. Translation: CASSLDPETNYGYTF. The rearrangement joins TRBV5-4 to TRBJ1-2; D unclear. V was shortened by 0 bases and J by 0 bases, with 9 bases between the two germline ends. The germline V gene encodes CDR1 SGHNT and CDR2 YYREEE (reference sequence). This CDR3 spans 15 amino acids. Full variable domain (remainder filled in from reference TRBV5-4 and TRBJ1-2): ETGVTQSPTHLIKTRGQQVTLRCSSQSGHNTVSWYQQALGQGPQFIFQYYREEENGRGNFPPRFSGLQFPNYSSELNVNALELDDSALYLCASSLDPETNYGYTFGSGTRLTVV.

V and J are TRBV15 and TRBJ1-1; D ambiguous. The CDR3 is 14 amino acids. The germline V gene encodes CDR1 LNHNV and CDR2 YYDKDF (reference sequence). The ends were cut back, 1 base at V and 1 base at J, with 7 bases in the middle. CDR3 nucleotides: TGTGCCACCAGCAGAGCCGGTAGGAACACTGAAGCTTTCTTT. Protein product: CATSRAGRNTEAFF.

This chain links TRBV4-2 with TRBJ2-7; 7 positions match TRBD1. This CDR3 region has 15 residues. Trimming removed 4 bases from V and 2 bases from J; junction bases left unmatched: 8. Germline V gene sequence: CDR1 LGHNA, CDR2 YNFKEQ. The CDR3 here is CASSRTGTDPYEQYF. The CDR3 nucleotides are TGTGCCAGCAGCCGGACCGGGACAGATCCCTACGAGCAGTACTTC.

The V call is TRBV27, the J call TRBJ2-1; 13 bases are shared with TRBD2. This CDR3 has 16 amino acids. The germline V gene has CDR1 MNHEY and CDR2 SMNVEV (reference sequence). V lost 5 bases, J lost 7 bases, and 8 bases stayed unmatched. In DNA form, the CDR3 reads TGTGCCAGCAGTGATGGGACTAGCGGGGCCACGAATGAGCAGTTCTTC. Translating it yields CASSDGTSGATNEQFF.

The chain has TRBV7-2 and TRBJ2-4; 9 positions match TRBD1. This CDR3 region has 18 residues. V was clipped by 5 bases and J by 0 bases; unmatched bases: 11. Germline V gene data show CDR1 as SGHTA and CDR2 as FQGNSA. The CDR3 spells CASSATGTGTLAKNIQYF. For the CDR3, the DNA is TGTGCCAGCAGCGCTACCGGGACAGGGACTCTAGCCAAAAACATTCAGTACTTC. Complete variable domain (other parts from reference TRBV7-2 and TRBJ2-4): GAGVSQSPSNKVTEKGKDVELRCDPISGHTALYWYRQSLGQGLEFLIYFQGNSAPDKSGLPSDRFSAERTGGSVSTLTIQRTQQEDSAVYLCASSATGTGTLAKNIQYFGAGTRLSVL.

This rearrangement joins TRBV4-1 to TRBJ2-5; D remains unclear. V lost 1 base and J 10 bases, leaving 10 bases between the germline ends. The CDR3 covers 12 residues. CDR1 is MGHRA and CDR2 is YSYEKL in the germline V gene. The CDR3 spells CASSQGSRDQYF. DNA for the CDR3: TGCGCCAGCAGCCAAGGATCCAGAGACCAGTACTTC.

This chain uses TRBV30 with TRBJ1-2, with 7 bases aligning to TRBD1. V lost 5 bases, J lost 4 bases, and 4 bases stayed unmatched. This CDR3 has 12 amino acids. Germline V gene lookup returns CDR1 GTSNPN and CDR2 SVGIG (reference sequence). DNA of the CDR3: TGTGCCTGGGAGGGGGCGGGCTATGGCTACACCTTC. Its protein is CAWEGAGYGYTF.

The chain links TRBV4-1 to TRBJ1-3; a weak D match, TRBD1 (5 bases). The CDR3 totals 17 residues. The germline V and J ends were trimmed by 1 base and 4 bases, with 17 bases remaining between them. Germline V CDR1 and CDR2: MGHRA, YSYEKL. The CDR3 region has the DNA TGCGCCAGCAGCCAAGTCCCGGGAGGGGCGCCCGGAAACACCATATATTTT. Its protein product is CASSQVPGGAPGNTIYF.

The CDR3 nucleotides read TGCAGCGTTGAAAAACCGCTCAACTATGGCTACACCTTC. Its translation is CSVEKPLNYGYTF. The V and J genes are TRBV29-1 and TRBJ1-2; D gene ambiguous. CDR3 size: 13 residues. Germline assignment: CDR1 SQVTM and CDR2 ANQGSEA. V shed 2 bases and J shed 2 bases, with 9 bases lying between them.

This clone was detected many times. The chain's CDR3 is CASSLTQGGGSYEQYF. The CDR3 nucleotides read TGCGCCAGCAGCCTTACGCAGGGGGGGGGCTCCTACGAGCAGTACTTC. The V gene is TRBV4-3, the J gene TRBJ2-7; the D call may be TRBD1 or TRBD2 (7 bases each). This CDR3 spans 16 amino acids. With 4 bases removed from V and 0 bases from J, the gap between germline ends came to 16 bases. Germline values: CDR1 LGHNA, CDR2 YSLEER.

This clone has a handful of counts. This chain joins TRBV4-1 and TRBJ2-5; D might be TRBD2 (5 bases). CDR3 size: 12 residues. Trimming pared 3 bases from V and 4 bases from J, leaving 6 bases between. Germline V gene data show CDR1 as MGHRA and CDR2 as YSYEKL. This CDR3 is CASSHGVETQYF. As DNA, the CDR3 is TGCGCCAGCAGCCACGGGGTAGAGACCCAGTACTTC.

V usage is TRBV5-1 and J usage is TRBJ2-5; 14 bases map to TRBD2. Trimming cost V 4 bases and J 3 bases; bases outside gene matches: 8. The CDR3 is 17 amino acids. Germline V gives CDR1 SGHRS, CDR2 YFSETQ. CDR3 residues: CASSLRLAGGPEETQYF. The CDR3 nucleotides are TGCGCCAGCAGCCTCAGACTAGCGGGGGGGCCCGAAGAGACCCAGTACTTC.